The rows below give T cell receptor beta chains drawn from one sample of a study of blood T cell repertoires in COVID-19. TCRdb's table, derived via immunoSEQ multiplex PCR, lists solely in-frame clones and lacks some. The sample carries around 250,000 clones, approximately 86% recorded once. Material: peripheral blood. These receptors were taken from a woman aged 55-69 years who had recovered from COVID-19. CDR3s include the opening cysteine and the closing phenylalanine or tryptophan. Fields, in order: J gene, V gene, D gene, clone size, CDR3 DNA, CDR3 protein. D genes are given only for firm matches. Some rows mark clone size as missing; the rest say once, few, many or name a class of expanded clone.

j_call: TRBJ2-3
v_call: TRBV7-3
d_call: -
clone_size: -
cdr3_nt: TGTGCCAGCAGTCCAAGGACAGCTAGCACAGATACGCAGTATTTT
cdr3_aa: CASSPRTASTDTQYF

j_call: TRBJ1-4
v_call: TRBV24-1
d_call: TRBD1
clone_size: -
cdr3_nt: TGTGCCACCAGTGATGCAGGGGGTCAGGAAAAACTGTTTTTT
cdr3_aa: CATSDAGGQEKLFF

j_call: TRBJ2-1
v_call: TRBV6-1
d_call: TRBD1
clone_size: -
cdr3_nt: TGTGCCAGCAGTGAAGCGCTTTCGGCAGGGGGCAATGAGCAGTTCTTC
cdr3_aa: CASSEALSAGGNEQFF

j_call: TRBJ2-6
v_call: TRBV7-8
d_call: -
clone_size: -
cdr3_nt: TGTGCCAGCAGCCCCAGTACTGGGGCCAACGTCCTGACTTTC
cdr3_aa: CASSPSTGANVLTF

j_call: TRBJ2-5
v_call: TRBV5-1
d_call: TRBD1
clone_size: -
cdr3_nt: TGCGTCAGCAGCCGCGGGACAGGGGGGGAGACCCAGTACTTC
cdr3_aa: CVSSRGTGGETQYF

j_call: TRBJ1-1
v_call: TRBV24-1
d_call: -
clone_size: few
cdr3_nt: TGTGCCACCAGGGGTGGAGGGACGGATACTGAAGCTTTCTTT
cdr3_aa: CATRGGGTDTEAFF

j_call: TRBJ1-6
v_call: TRBV19
d_call: -
clone_size: -
cdr3_nt: TGTGCCAGTAGTATTCAGGCAGGGGTGGATTCACCCCTCCACTTT
cdr3_aa: CASSIQAGVDSPLHF

j_call: TRBJ1-2
v_call: TRBV19
d_call: TRBD1
clone_size: -
cdr3_nt: TGTGCCAGTAGTTTCCTGAGCTCACAGGGGGTGAGCTTC
cdr3_aa: CASSFLSSQGVSF

j_call: TRBJ2-2
v_call: TRBV14
d_call: -
clone_size: -
cdr3_nt: TGTGCCAGCAGCCGAGCCCGAAACACCGGGGAGCTGTTTTTT
cdr3_aa: CASSRARNTGELFF

j_call: TRBJ2-7
v_call: TRBV7-8
d_call: TRBD1
clone_size: -
cdr3_nt: TGTGCCAGCAGCTTGAGCCGGGACAGGGGCTACGAGCAGTACTTC
cdr3_aa: CASSLSRDRGYEQYF

j_call: TRBJ1-5
v_call: TRBV5-8
d_call: -
clone_size: -
cdr3_nt: TGTGCCAGCAGCCTGGGAGGGTCGGCCGCTGAGCCCCAGCATTTT
cdr3_aa: CASSLGGSAAEPQHF

j_call: TRBJ2-2
v_call: TRBV2
d_call: TRBD2
clone_size: -
cdr3_nt: TGTGCCAGCAATAGCGGGGGAGGGACCGGGGAGCTGTTTTTT
cdr3_aa: CASNSGGGTGELFF

j_call: TRBJ1-4
v_call: TRBV20-1
d_call: -
clone_size: -
cdr3_nt: TGCAGTGCTAGTCGCGCTAATGAAAAACTGTTTTTT
cdr3_aa: CSASRANEKLFF

j_call: TRBJ1-1
v_call: TRBV5-1
d_call: -
clone_size: -
cdr3_nt: TGCGCCAGCATGGCGGGTCCCTCGAGCACTGAAGCTTTCTTT
cdr3_aa: CASMAGPSSTEAFF

j_call: TRBJ1-5
v_call: TRBV6-2/TRBV6-3
d_call: -
clone_size: -
cdr3_nt: TGTGCCAGCAGTTACGAGGGGGTCCAGCATTTT
cdr3_aa: CASSYEGVQHF

j_call: TRBJ2-5
v_call: TRBV19
d_call: TRBD2
clone_size: few
cdr3_nt: TGTGCCAGTAGTATAGCGGCTAGCGGGGGCACAGAGACCCAGTACTTC
cdr3_aa: CASSIAASGGTETQYF

j_call: TRBJ1-5
v_call: TRBV19
d_call: -
clone_size: -
cdr3_nt: TGTGCCAGTAGTGCCGGGGGGCATGGCAATCAGCCCCAGCATTTT
cdr3_aa: CASSAGGHGNQPQHF

j_call: TRBJ2-7
v_call: TRBV24-1
d_call: TRBD1
clone_size: -
cdr3_nt: TGTGCCACCAGTGAAGGCTCCGGGACAGTCGCCTACGAGCAGTACTTC
cdr3_aa: CATSEGSGTVAYEQYF

j_call: TRBJ1-3
v_call: TRBV5-8
d_call: -
clone_size: -
cdr3_nt: TGTGCCAGCAGCTCGGGATCACCCCTCGACTTGGGAAACACCATATATTTT
cdr3_aa: CASSSGSPLDLGNTIYF

j_call: TRBJ2-1
v_call: TRBV2
d_call: -
clone_size: -
cdr3_nt: TGTGCCAGCAGTGAAGAGGGAGGGGGGCCTTCCTACAATGAGCAGTTCTTC
cdr3_aa: CASSEEGGGPSYNEQFF

j_call: TRBJ1-1
v_call: TRBV7-9
d_call: -
clone_size: -
cdr3_nt: TGTGCCAGCAGCAACCAAACAATGAACACTGAAGCTTTCTTT
cdr3_aa: CASSNQTMNTEAFF

j_call: TRBJ1-4
v_call: TRBV3-1/TRBV3-2
d_call: -
clone_size: -
cdr3_nt: TGTGCCAGCAGCCAAGTCAAGATCGGGGACAAGGGTGAAAAACTGTTTTTT
cdr3_aa: CASSQVKIGDKGEKLFF

j_call: TRBJ2-2
v_call: TRBV7-3
d_call: TRBD1
clone_size: -
cdr3_nt: TGTGCCAGCAGCTTAGGACAGGGGGCGCTCAACGGGGAGCTGTTTTTT
cdr3_aa: CASSLGQGALNGELFF

j_call: TRBJ2-3
v_call: TRBV11-2
d_call: -
clone_size: -
cdr3_nt: TGTGCCAGCAGCCTACAGCCTAGCACAGATACGCAGTATTTT
cdr3_aa: CASSLQPSTDTQYF

j_call: TRBJ1-4
v_call: TRBV27
d_call: TRBD1
clone_size: once
cdr3_nt: TGTGCCAGCAGTTCCGGGACAGGGAGGGAAAAACTGTTTTTT
cdr3_aa: CASSSGTGREKLFF

j_call: TRBJ2-7
v_call: TRBV6-5
d_call: TRBD1
clone_size: -
cdr3_nt: TGTGCCAGCAGTTACAGGGGGCCCTACGAGCAGTACTTC
cdr3_aa: CASSYRGPYEQYF

j_call: TRBJ2-1
v_call: TRBV7-8
d_call: TRBD2
clone_size: -
cdr3_nt: TGTGCCAGCAGCCCGAGGACTTCAGCGGGGGAGCAGTTCTTC
cdr3_aa: CASSPRTSAGEQFF

j_call: TRBJ2-7
v_call: TRBV5-5
d_call: -
clone_size: -
cdr3_nt: TGTGCCAGCAGCCGAGAATACGAGCAGTACTTC
cdr3_aa: CASSREYEQYF

j_call: TRBJ2-1
v_call: TRBV2
d_call: -
clone_size: few
cdr3_nt: TGTGCCAGCAGTGAACCCGACAGCTACAATGAGCAGTTCTTC
cdr3_aa: CASSEPDSYNEQFF

j_call: TRBJ2-2
v_call: TRBV3-1/TRBV3-2
d_call: TRBD2
clone_size: -
cdr3_nt: TGTGCCAGCAGCCAATGGCGGGAGGTCGGGGAGCTGTTTTTT
cdr3_aa: CASSQWREVGELFF

j_call: TRBJ1-1
v_call: TRBV12-3/TRBV12-4
d_call: -
clone_size: few
cdr3_nt: TGTGCCAGCAGTACGCCGGCTGAAGCTTTCTTT
cdr3_aa: CASSTPAEAFF

j_call: TRBJ1-1
v_call: TRBV18
d_call: -
clone_size: few
cdr3_nt: TGTGCCAGCTCACCACTGTCAGGGTTGATGAACACTGAAGCTTTCTTT
cdr3_aa: CASSPLSGLMNTEAFF

j_call: TRBJ2-2
v_call: TRBV6-5
d_call: TRBD2
clone_size: -
cdr3_nt: TGTGCCAGCAGGCCCTCGCGGGGGGCCTCCGGGGAGCTGTTTTTT
cdr3_aa: CASRPSRGASGELFF

j_call: TRBJ1-2
v_call: TRBV7-9
d_call: -
clone_size: many
cdr3_nt: TGTGCCAGCAGCTTGGGCCACAGCTATGGCTACACCTTC
cdr3_aa: CASSLGHSYGYTF

j_call: TRBJ1-1
v_call: TRBV7-2
d_call: -
clone_size: -
cdr3_nt: TGTGCCAGCAGCGGAAAGGCGGGCCGCGGGACTGAAGCTTTCTTT
cdr3_aa: CASSGKAGRGTEAFF

j_call: TRBJ1-5
v_call: TRBV4-3
d_call: -
clone_size: -
cdr3_nt: TGCGCCAGCAGCCAAGATCGGGGGGGTTATAGCAATCAGCCCCAGCATTTT
cdr3_aa: CASSQDRGGYSNQPQHF

j_call: TRBJ1-2
v_call: TRBV18
d_call: TRBD1
clone_size: -
cdr3_nt: TGTGCCAGCTCACTACGACAGGGGGCGGACGGCTACACCTTC
cdr3_aa: CASSLRQGADGYTF

j_call: TRBJ2-2
v_call: TRBV11-3
d_call: -
clone_size: -
cdr3_nt: TGTGCCAGCAGCACTGACAGCGGGGAGCTGTTTTTT
cdr3_aa: CASSTDSGELFF

j_call: TRBJ1-6
v_call: TRBV11-2
d_call: TRBD1
clone_size: -
cdr3_nt: TGTGCCAGCAGCCTTGGACAGGGTTTCGGTAATTCACCCCTCCACTTT
cdr3_aa: CASSLGQGFGNSPLHF

j_call: TRBJ2-5
v_call: TRBV7-3
d_call: -
clone_size: -
cdr3_nt: TGTGCCAGCAGCTTAGGGGCAGGGTCCCTTGGCGGGACCCAGTACTTC
cdr3_aa: CASSLGAGSLGGTQYF

j_call: TRBJ1-2
v_call: TRBV6-2/TRBV6-3
d_call: -
clone_size: -
cdr3_nt: TGTGCCAGCAGTCGGGTAGCTAACTATGGCTACACCTTC
cdr3_aa: CASSRVANYGYTF

j_call: TRBJ1-6
v_call: TRBV10-3
d_call: TRBD1
clone_size: -
cdr3_nt: TGTGCCATCAGAGAGGGACAGGGATCGGCACCCCTCCACTTT
cdr3_aa: CAIREGQGSAPLHF